This T cell receptor (beta chain) was found in a study of post-analysis software for immune sequencing data. Study-wide background: Clinical courses comprised relapsing-remitting, secondary progressive and progressive-relapsing multiple sclerosis.

This CDR3 has 14 amino acids. Per the germline V gene, CDR1 is MNHNS and CDR2 is SASEGT. The J segment lost 1 base and the V segment lost 6 bases, leaving 2 bases of the junction unmatched. Study-wide findings and caveats: The study found TRBV5-6, TRBV5-1 and TRBV20-1 among several TRBV segments more frequent in patients than controls. Those samples that were prepared in the same batch co-clustered strongly by F measure.

Tagging with unique molecular identifiers was a feature of the TCR beta cDNA libraries. Via MiXCR, TCRdb re-called the PCR reads, giving one row per CDR3 protein. The sample holds some 190,000 distinct CDR3 sequences; over 25% are singletons and the top ten take approximately 3.6%. The table lists this clonotype with many counts. Its antigen is not known. This chain connects TRBV6-1 to TRBJ2-3; 9 bases match TRBD1. Sequencing input: blood. This clonotype was obtained from a girl aged 2-17 years with multiple sclerosis. The CDR3 protein is CASRDRGRTDTQYF. The CDR3 DNA is TGTGCCAGCAGGGACAGGGGACGCACAGATACGCAGTATTTT.